One sample yielded the 11 T cell receptor beta chains listed below, sequenced in a study of tumour-infiltrating T cells in Burkitt lymphoma. TCRdb's copy holds only in-frame clones and misses some; the assay was immunoSEQ multiplex PCR. The sample carries more than 40,000 clones, around 31% recorded once. The sequenced material came from tumor tissue. The receptors were sampled from a human donor with Burkitt lymphoma.

The chain joins TRBV7-9 to TRBJ1-6, with TRBD1 as a possible D gene (5 bases). Trimming stripped 5 bases from V and 6 bases from J, with 11 bases between. This CDR3 is built from 14 residues. Germline CDR1 is SEHNR and CDR2 is FQNEAQ (reference sequence). DNA of the CDR3: TGTGCCAGCAGCCGAGGAGGGACTAATTCACCCCTCCACTTT. This codes for CASSRGGTNSPLHF.

The chain combines TRBV7-9 with TRBJ1-4; unclear D gene. The germline V gene has CDR1 SEHNR and CDR2 FQNEAQ (reference sequence). Trimming removed 1 base at V and 0 bases at J, with 6 bases between. The CDR3 runs to 15 residues. CDR3 nucleotide sequence: TGTGCCAGCAGCTTAGGGCCAGCAACTAATGAAAAACTGTTTTTT. Its translation is CASSLGPATNEKLFF.

This clone was counted a few times. The chain has TRBV5-6 and TRBJ1-4, with D unresolved. This CDR3 contains 15 residues. Deletions cut 4 bases from V and 0 bases from J, with 10 bases between. Germline CDR1 is SGHDT and CDR2 is YYEEEE. This CDR3 reads CASSRGMTTNEKLFF. DNA for the CDR3: TGTGCCAGCAGCCGCGGAATGACAACTAATGAAAAACTGTTTTTT.

This clone came up a few times. CDR3 nucleotide sequence: TGCGCCAGCAGCCACGTGGACGGAAAGAATGAAAAACTGTTTTTT. Translated, it gives CASSHVDGKNEKLFF. The chain recombines TRBV5-1 with TRBJ1-4; no reliable D call. Germline values: CDR1 SGHRS, CDR2 YFSETQ. The CDR3 has 15 amino acids. Deletions cut 4 bases from V and 5 bases from J, with 15 bases between.

A few counts support this clone. The chain uses TRBV4-2 and TRBJ1-3; D may be TRBD1 (5 bases). The CDR3 spans 15 residues. V was trimmed by 4 bases and J by 0 bases, leaving 10 bases between them. The germline gives CDR1 LGHNA, CDR2 YNFKEQ. The CDR3 spells CASSLPQDSGNTIYF. CDR3 DNA: TGTGCCAGCAGCCTACCACAGGACTCTGGAAACACCATATATTTT.

This sequence joins TRBV10-3 and TRBJ1-1; D possibly corresponds to TRBD1 (5 bases). Germline V CDR1 and CDR2: ENHRY, SYGVKD. The CDR3 contains 15 residues. Trimming cost V 6 bases and J 0 bases, with 14 bases left between them. The DNA of the CDR3 is TGTGCCATCAGCGGGGCTACAGGAATGAACACTGAAGCTTTCTTT. Translating gives CAISGATGMNTEAFF.

The chain uses TRBV2 and TRBJ1-2, with D maybe TRBD1 (5 bases). The CDR3 sequence is 14 residues long. Germline V lookup: CDR1 SNHLY, CDR2 FYNNEI. V was shortened by 5 bases and J by 4 bases, with 14 bases between the two germline ends. CDR3 sequence reads: CASSPPGRVYGYTF. For the CDR3, the DNA is TGTGCCAGCAGTCCCCCGGGACGGGTCTATGGCTACACCTTC. Full variable domain (remainder filled in from reference TRBV2 and TRBJ1-2): EPEVTQTPSHQVTQMGQEVILRCVPISNHLYFYWYRQILGQKVEFLVSFYNNEISEKSEIFDDQFSVERPDGSNFTLKIRSTKLEDSAMYFCASSPPGRVYGYTFGSGTRLTVV.

This clone came up a few times. CDR3: CSVATGRGTEAFF. Written as DNA, the CDR3 is TGCAGCGTCGCGACAGGGAGGGGCACTGAAGCTTTCTTT. The J gene is TRBJ1-1, the V gene TRBV29-1; 7 nucleotides line up with TRBD1. The junction had 8 bases not matched to a gene; V was cut back by 6 bases and J by 4 bases. Germline V gene lookup returns CDR1 SQVTM and CDR2 ANQGSEA. This CDR3 region has 13 residues.

This clone appeared a single time. The gene calls are TRBV19 and TRBJ2-2, with a tentative D call TRBD2 (8 bases). The length of the CDR3 is 16 residues. CDR1 LNHDA and CDR2 SQIVND come from the germline V gene (reference sequence). Trimming left V 8 bases short and J 2 bases short, with 18 bases between. As DNA, the CDR3 is TGTGCCAGTTCCGGGGGGGCAGGGGGTAACACCGGGGAGCTGTTTTTT. Its translation is CASSGGAGGNTGELFF. Full variable domain (rest looked up from reference TRBV19 and TRBJ2-2): DGGITQSPKYLFRKEGQNVTLSCEQNLNHDAMYWYRQDPGQGLRLIYYSQIVNDFQKGDIAEGYSVSREKKESFPLTVTSAQKNPTAFYLCASSGGAGGNTGELFFGEGSRLTVL.

In its sample, this clone is medium-sized. The CDR3 is CASSQVNNPGGGYTF. The CDR3 DNA sequence: TGTGCCAGCAGCCAAGTCAACAATCCAGGGGGTGGCTACACCTTC. The chain combines TRBV14 with TRBJ1-2; TRBD1 agrees at 7 bases. V trimming: 1 base; J trimming: 7 bases; junction bases outside the gene matches: 9. The germline CDR1 and CDR2 sequences are SGHDN and FVKESK. CDR3 size: 15 residues.

This clone was detected a few times. V usage is TRBV15 and J usage is TRBJ2-7, with TRBD1 as a possible D gene (6 bases). Germline loops: CDR1 LNHNV, CDR2 YYDKDF (reference sequence). The CDR3 is made up of 15 amino acids. The V end was cut by 1 base, the J end by 1 base, with 11 bases between. CDR3 DNA sequence: TGTGCCACCAGCAGAGGCAGGGGTGAGTCCTACGAGCAGTACTTC. This sequence encodes CATSRGRGESYEQYF.